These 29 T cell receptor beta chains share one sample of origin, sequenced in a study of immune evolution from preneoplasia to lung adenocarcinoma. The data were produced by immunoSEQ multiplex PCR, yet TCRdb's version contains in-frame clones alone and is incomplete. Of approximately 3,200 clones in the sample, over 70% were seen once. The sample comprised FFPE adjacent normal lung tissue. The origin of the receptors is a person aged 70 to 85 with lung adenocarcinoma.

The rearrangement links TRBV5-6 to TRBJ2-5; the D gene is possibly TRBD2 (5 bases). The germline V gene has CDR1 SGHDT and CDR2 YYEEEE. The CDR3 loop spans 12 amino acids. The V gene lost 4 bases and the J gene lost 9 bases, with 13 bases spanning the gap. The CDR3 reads CASSLPVGAQYF. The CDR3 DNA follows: TGTGCCAGCAGCCTCCCCGTCGGGGCCCAGTACTTC. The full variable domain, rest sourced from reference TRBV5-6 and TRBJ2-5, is DAGVTQSPTHLIKTRGQQVTLRCSPKSGHDTVSWYQQALGQGPQFIFQYYEEEERQRGNFPDRFSGHQFPNYSSELNVNALLLGDSALYLCASSLPVGAQYFGPGTRLLVL.

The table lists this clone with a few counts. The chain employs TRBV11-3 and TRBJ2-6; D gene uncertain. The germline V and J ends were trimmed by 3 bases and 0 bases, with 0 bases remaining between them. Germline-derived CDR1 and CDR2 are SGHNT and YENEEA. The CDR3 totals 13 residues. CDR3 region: CASSFSGANVLTF. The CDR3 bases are TGTGCCAGCAGCTTCTCTGGGGCCAACGTCCTGACTTTC.

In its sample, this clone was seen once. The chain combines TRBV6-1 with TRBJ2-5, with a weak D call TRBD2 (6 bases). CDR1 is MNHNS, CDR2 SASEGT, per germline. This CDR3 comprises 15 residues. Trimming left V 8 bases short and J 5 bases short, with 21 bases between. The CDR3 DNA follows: TGTGCCAGCGGAGGGGTACGGAATACGCCGGAGACCCAGTACTTC. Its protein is CASGGVRNTPETQYF.

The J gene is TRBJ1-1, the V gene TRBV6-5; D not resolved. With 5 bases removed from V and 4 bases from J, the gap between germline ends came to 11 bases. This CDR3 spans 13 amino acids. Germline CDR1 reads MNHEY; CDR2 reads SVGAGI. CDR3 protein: CASSRLSSTEAFF. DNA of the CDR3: TGTGCCAGCAGTCGCTTAAGCTCCACTGAAGCTTTCTTT.

The CDR3 sequence is CASSLGNRVGETQYF. The CDR3 coding sequence is TGCGCCAGCAGCTTGGGTAACAGGGTTGGGGAGACCCAGTACTTC. This chain connects TRBV5-1 to TRBJ2-5, with a possible D match to TRBD1 (6 bases). Looked up from germline, CDR1 is SGHRS and CDR2 is YFSETQ. The CDR3 is 15 amino acids. Trimming shortened V by 0 bases and J by 5 bases, and 14 bases separated the two germline ends.

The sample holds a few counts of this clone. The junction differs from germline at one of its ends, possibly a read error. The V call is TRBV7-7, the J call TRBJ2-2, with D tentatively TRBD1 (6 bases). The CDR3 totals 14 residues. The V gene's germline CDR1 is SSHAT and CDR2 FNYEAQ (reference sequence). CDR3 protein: CASSLGSGAGELFF. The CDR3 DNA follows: TGTGCTAGCAGCTTAGGTTCAGGGGCCGGGGAGCTGTTTTTT.

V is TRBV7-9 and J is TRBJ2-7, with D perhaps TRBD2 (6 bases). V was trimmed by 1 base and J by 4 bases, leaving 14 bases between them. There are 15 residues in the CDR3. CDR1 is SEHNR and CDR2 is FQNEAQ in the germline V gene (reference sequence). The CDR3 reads CASSLVGGDRYEQYF. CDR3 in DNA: TGTGCCAGCAGCTTAGTGGGCGGGGATAGATACGAGCAGTACTTC.

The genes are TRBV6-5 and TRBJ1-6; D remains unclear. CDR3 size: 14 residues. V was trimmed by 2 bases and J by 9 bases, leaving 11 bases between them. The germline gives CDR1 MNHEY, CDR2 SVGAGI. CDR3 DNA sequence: TGTGCCAGCAGTTACGGGCCGGTAGCTTCACCCCTCCACTTT. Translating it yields CASSYGPVASPLHF.

CDR3 sequence reads: CASGETQYF. DNA for the CDR3: TGTGCCAGCGGGGAGACCCAGTACTTC. The chain is built from TRBV3-1 (or the pseudogene TRBV3-2) and TRBJ2-5; D not resolved. Germline CDR1 LGHDT, CDR2 YNNKEL (reference sequence). The CDR3 totals 9 residues. Trimming cost V 8 bases and J 5 bases, with 3 bases left between them.

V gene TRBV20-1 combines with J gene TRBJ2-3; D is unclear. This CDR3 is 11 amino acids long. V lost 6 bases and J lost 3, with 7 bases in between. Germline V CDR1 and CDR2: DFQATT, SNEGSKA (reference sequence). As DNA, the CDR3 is TGCAGTGCCTTGCTAACAGATACGCAGTATTTT. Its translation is CSALLTDTQYF.

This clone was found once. Written as DNA, the CDR3 is TGTGCCAGCAGGGAACGCGCGGTCACTGAAGCTTTCTTT. It codes for CASRERAVTEAFF. The V and J genes are TRBV6-1 and TRBJ1-1; the D is unclear. The CDR3 consists of 13 residues. Trimming took 6 bases from V and 4 from J, leaving 12 bases between them. The V gene's germline CDR1 is MNHNS and CDR2 SASEGT.

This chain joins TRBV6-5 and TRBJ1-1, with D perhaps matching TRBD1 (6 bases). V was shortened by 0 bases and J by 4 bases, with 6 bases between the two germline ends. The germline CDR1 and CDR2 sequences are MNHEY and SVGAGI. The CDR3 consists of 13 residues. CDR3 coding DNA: TGTGCCAGCAGTTACTCGGGGGCCACTGAAGCTTTCTTT. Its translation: CASSYSGATEAFF.

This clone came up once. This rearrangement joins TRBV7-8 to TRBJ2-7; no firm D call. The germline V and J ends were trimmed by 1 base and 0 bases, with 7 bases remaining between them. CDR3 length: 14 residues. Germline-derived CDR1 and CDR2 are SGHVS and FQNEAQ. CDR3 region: CASSLGGNSYEQYF. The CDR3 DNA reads TGTGCCAGCAGCTTAGGAGGAAACTCCTACGAGCAGTACTTC.

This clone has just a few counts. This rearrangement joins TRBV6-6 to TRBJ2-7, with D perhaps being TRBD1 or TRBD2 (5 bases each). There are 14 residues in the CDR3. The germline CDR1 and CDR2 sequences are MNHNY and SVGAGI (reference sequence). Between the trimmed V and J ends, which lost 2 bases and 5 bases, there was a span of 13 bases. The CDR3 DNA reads TGTGCCAGCAGTTACGATGGGGGAAAGGACGAGCAGTACTTC. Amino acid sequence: CASSYDGGKDEQYF.

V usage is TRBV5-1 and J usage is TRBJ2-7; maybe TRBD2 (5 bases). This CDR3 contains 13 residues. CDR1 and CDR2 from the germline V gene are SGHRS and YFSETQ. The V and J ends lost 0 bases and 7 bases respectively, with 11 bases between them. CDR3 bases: TGCGCCAGCAGCTTGGTTGGTCCGGGGGAGCAGTACTTC. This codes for CASSLVGPGEQYF.

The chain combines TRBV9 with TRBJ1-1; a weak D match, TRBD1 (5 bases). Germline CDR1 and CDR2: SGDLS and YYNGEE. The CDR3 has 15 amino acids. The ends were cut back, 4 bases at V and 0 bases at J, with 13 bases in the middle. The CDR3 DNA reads TGTGCCAGCAGCCCACGGCAGGGATTGAACACTGAAGCTTTCTTT. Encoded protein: CASSPRQGLNTEAFF.

DNA for the CDR3: TGTGCCAGCAGCCTGACTAGCCAGGGGTACAATGAGCAGTTCTTC. It codes for CASSLTSQGYNEQFF. The chain uses TRBV6-4 and TRBJ2-1; D perhaps matches TRBD2 (7 bases). Germline loops: CDR1 MRHNA, CDR2 SNTAGT. Trimming cost V 6 bases and J 4 bases, with 16 bases left between them. The CDR3 is 15 residues long.

This CDR3 reads CSVAGGGDEKLFF. The CDR3 DNA sequence: TGCAGCGTTGCTGGGGGCGGCGATGAAAAACTGTTTTTT. The chain links TRBV29-1 to TRBJ1-4; maybe TRBD1 (6 bases). V dropped 4 bases and J dropped 6 bases, with 12 bases sitting between them. The CDR3 extends over 13 amino acids. Germline CDR1 SQVTM, CDR2 ANQGSEA.

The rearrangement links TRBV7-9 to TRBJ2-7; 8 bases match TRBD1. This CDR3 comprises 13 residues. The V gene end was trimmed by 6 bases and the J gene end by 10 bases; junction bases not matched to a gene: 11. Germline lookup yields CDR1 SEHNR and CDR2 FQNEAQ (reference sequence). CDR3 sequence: CASSVLGQGEQYF. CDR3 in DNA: TGTGCCAGCAGTGTCCTAGGACAGGGAGAACAGTACTTC.

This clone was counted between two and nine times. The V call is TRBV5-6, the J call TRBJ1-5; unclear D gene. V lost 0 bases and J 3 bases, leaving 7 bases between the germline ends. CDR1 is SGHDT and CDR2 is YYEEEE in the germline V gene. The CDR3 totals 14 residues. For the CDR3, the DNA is TGTGCCAGCAGCTTGGGGGCAGACAATCAGCCCCAGCATTTT. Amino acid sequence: CASSLGADNQPQHF.

The CDR3 here is CSASHTDTQYF. The CDR3 DNA reads TGCAGTGCTTCCCACACAGATACGCAGTATTTT. The chain carries TRBV20-1 and TRBJ2-3; D remains ambiguous. The CDR3 spans 11 residues. V was trimmed by 5 bases and J by 2 bases, leaving 5 bases between them. Germline V gene sequence: CDR1 DFQATT, CDR2 SNEGSKA (reference sequence).

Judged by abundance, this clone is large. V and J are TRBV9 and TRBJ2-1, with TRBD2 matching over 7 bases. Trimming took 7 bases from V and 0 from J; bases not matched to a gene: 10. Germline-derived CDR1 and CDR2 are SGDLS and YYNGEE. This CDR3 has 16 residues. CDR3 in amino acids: CASSPDLADSYNEQFF. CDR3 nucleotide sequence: TGTGCCAGCTCCCCAGACCTAGCGGACTCCTACAATGAGCAGTTCTTC.

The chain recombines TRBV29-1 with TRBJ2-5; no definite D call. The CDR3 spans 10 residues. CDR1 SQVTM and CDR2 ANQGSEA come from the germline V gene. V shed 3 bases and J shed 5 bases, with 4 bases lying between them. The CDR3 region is CSVDAETQYF. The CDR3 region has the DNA TGCAGCGTTGATGCGGAGACCCAGTACTTC.

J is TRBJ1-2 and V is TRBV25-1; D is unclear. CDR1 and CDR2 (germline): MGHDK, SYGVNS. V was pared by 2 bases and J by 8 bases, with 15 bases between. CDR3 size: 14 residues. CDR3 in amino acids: CASSEGADLMGYTF. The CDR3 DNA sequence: TGTGCCAGCAGTGAAGGCGCCGACCTTATGGGCTACACCTTC.

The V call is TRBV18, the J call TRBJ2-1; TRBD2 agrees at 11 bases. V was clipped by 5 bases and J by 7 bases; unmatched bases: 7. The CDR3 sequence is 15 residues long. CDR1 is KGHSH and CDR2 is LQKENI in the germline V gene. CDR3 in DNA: TGTGCCAGCTCATTAGCGGGGGGGCCGCAGAATGAGCAGTTCTTC. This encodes CASSLAGGPQNEQFF. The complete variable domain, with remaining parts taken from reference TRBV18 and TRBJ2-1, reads NAGVMQNPRHLVRRRGQEARLRCSPMKGHSHVYWYRQLPEEGLKFMVYLQKENIIDESGMPKERFSAEFPKEGPSILRIQQVVRGDSAAYFCASSLAGGPQNEQFFGPGTRLTVL.

The CDR3 coding sequence is TGTGCCAGCAGCTCCGATCGCAGCGGCGGCTATGGCTACACCTTC. It encodes CASSSDRSGGYGYTF. This sequence joins TRBV7-6 and TRBJ1-2; D is unresolved. This CDR3 is 15 amino acids long. V dropped 4 bases and J dropped 4 bases, with 16 bases sitting between them. Germline V CDR1 and CDR2: SGHVS, FNYEAQ.

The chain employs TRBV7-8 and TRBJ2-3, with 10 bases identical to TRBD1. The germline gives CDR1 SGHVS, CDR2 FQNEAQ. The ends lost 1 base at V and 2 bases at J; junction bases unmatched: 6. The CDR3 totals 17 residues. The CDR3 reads CASSLDWDRGNTDTQYF. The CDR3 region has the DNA TGTGCCAGCAGCTTAGATTGGGACAGGGGAAACACAGATACGCAGTATTTT. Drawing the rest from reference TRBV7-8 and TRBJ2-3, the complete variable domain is GAGVSQSPRYKVAKRGQDVALRCDPISGHVSLFWYQQALGQGPEFLTYFQNEAQLDKSGLPSDRFFAERPEGSVSTLKIQRTQQEDSAVYLCASSLDWDRGNTDTQYFGPGTRLTVL.

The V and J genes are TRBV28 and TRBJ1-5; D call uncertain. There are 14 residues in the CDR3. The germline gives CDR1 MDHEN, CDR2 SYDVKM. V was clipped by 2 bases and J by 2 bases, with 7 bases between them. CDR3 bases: TGTGCCAGCAGTTTAGTGACCGGCAATCAGCCCCAGCATTTT. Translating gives CASSLVTGNQPQHF.

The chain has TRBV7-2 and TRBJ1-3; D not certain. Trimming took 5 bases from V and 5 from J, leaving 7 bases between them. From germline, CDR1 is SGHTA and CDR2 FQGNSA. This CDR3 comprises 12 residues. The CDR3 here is CASSEERNTIYF. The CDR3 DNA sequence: TGTGCCAGCAGCGAGGAAAGAAACACCATATATTTT.